This passage covers 3 T cell receptor beta chains from one sample sequenced in a study of T cell responses to AZD1222 COVID-19 vaccine. TCRdb's table, derived via immunoSEQ multiplex PCR, lists solely in-frame clones and lacks some. The sample includes 100,000 to 150,000 clones, 90% of them seen just once. The material sequenced was peripheral blood, taken on day 0 of AZD1222 vaccination. The receptors were sampled from an adult in good health.

The chain's CDR3 is CASSKGDRGKDEQFF. The CDR3, as DNA: TGTGCCAGTAGTAAGGGGGACAGGGGGAAAGATGAGCAGTTCTTC. This chain connects TRBV19 to TRBJ2-1; TRBD1 matches 11 bases. V lost 4 bases to trimming and J lost 8 bases; unmatched junction nucleotides: 7. The CDR3 loop spans 15 amino acids. Germline V lookup: CDR1 LNHDA, CDR2 SQIVND (reference sequence).

The chain links TRBV7-2 to TRBJ2-1, with TRBD1 as a possible D gene (6 bases). This CDR3 is 14 amino acids long. CDR1 is SGHTA and CDR2 is FQGNSA in the germline V gene. Trimming removed 8 bases at V and 8 bases at J, with 19 bases between. The CDR3 nucleotides read TGTGCCAGCGGAACCAACGCAGGGGTGCATGAGCAGTTCTTC. This codes for CASGTNAGVHEQFF.

The chain joins TRBV29-1 to TRBJ1-3; a possible D gene is TRBD1 (6 bases). This CDR3 comprises 14 residues. Germline V lookup: CDR1 SQVTM, CDR2 ANQGSEA. Trimming left V 7 bases short and J 2 bases short, with 15 bases between. The CDR3 reads CSAMRGATGNTIYF. The CDR3 nucleotides are TGCAGCGCCATGCGGGGGGCAACTGGAAACACCATATATTTT.